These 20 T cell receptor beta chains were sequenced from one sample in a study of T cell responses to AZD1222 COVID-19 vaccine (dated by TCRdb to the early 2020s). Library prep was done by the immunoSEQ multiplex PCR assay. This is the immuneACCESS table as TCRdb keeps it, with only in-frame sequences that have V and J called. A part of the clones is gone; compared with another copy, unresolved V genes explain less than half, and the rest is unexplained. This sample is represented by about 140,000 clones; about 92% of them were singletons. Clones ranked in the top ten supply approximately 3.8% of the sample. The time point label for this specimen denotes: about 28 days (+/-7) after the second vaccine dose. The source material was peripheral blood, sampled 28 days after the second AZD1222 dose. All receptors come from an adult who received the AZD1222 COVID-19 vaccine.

CDR3 DNA: TGTGCCTCCTCGAGAGGTTCCAAGGGGTACACTGAAGCTTTCTTT. Translated: CASSRGSKGYTEAFF. The chain links TRBV6-5 to TRBJ1-1; D may be TRBD1 (5 bases). V lost 11 bases and J 3 bases, leaving 22 bases between the germline ends. The CDR3 contains 15 residues. Germline lookup yields CDR1 MNHEY and CDR2 SVGAGI.

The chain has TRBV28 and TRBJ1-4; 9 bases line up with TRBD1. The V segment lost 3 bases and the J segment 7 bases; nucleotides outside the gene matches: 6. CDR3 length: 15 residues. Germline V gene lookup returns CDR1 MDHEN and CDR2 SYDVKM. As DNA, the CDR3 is TGTGCCAGCAGTTTCTTACAGGGGGCAAGTGAAAAACTGTTTTTT. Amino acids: CASSFLQGASEKLFF.

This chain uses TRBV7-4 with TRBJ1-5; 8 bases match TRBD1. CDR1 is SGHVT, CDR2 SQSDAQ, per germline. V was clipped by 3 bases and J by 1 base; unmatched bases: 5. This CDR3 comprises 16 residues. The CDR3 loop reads CASSFTRTGSNQPQHF. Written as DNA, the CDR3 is TGTGCCAGCAGCTTCACCAGGACAGGGAGCAATCAGCCCCAGCATTTT.

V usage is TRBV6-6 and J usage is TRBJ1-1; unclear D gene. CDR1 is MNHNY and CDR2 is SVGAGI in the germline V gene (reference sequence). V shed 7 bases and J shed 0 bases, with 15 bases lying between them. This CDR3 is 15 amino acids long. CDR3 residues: CASNNHDQMNTEAFF. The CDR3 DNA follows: TGTGCCAGCAATAACCATGATCAGATGAACACTGAAGCTTTCTTT.

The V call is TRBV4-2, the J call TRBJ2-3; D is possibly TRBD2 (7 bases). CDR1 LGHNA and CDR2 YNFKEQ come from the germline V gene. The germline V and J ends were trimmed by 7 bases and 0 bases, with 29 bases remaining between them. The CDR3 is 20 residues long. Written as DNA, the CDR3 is TGTGCCAGCACCAAGGGGGGGGGCGGGAGAACCTTGACTAGCACAGATACGCAGTATTTT. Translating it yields CASTKGGGGRTLTSTDTQYF.

DNA for the CDR3: TGTGCCTGGACCCCGCCCCCGGGGGACGAGCAGTACTTC. It translates to CAWTPPPGDEQYF. This chain connects TRBV30 to TRBJ2-7, with D perhaps TRBD2 (6 bases). The CDR3 has 13 residues. V lost 4 bases and J lost 5, with 15 bases in between. Per germline, CDR1 GTSNPN and CDR2 SVGIG (reference sequence).

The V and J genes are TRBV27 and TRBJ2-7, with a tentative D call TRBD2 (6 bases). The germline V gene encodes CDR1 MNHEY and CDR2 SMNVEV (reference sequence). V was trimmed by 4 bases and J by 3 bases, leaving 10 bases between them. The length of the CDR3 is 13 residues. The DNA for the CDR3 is TGTGCCAGCAGTTCGGGACTCATCTACGAGCAGTACTTC. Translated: CASSSGLIYEQYF.

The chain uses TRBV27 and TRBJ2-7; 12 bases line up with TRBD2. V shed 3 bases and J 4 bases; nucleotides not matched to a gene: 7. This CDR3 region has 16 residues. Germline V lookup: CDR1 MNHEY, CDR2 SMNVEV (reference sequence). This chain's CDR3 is CASSFLASGREYEQYF. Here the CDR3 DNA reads TGTGCCAGCAGTTTTCTCGCTAGCGGGAGGGAGTACGAGCAGTACTTC.

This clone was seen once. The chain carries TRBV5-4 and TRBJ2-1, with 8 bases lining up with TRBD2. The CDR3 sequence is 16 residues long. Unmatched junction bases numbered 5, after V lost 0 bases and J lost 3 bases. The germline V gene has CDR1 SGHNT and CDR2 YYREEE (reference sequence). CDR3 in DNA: TGTGCCAGCAGCTTGGAGGGCGGGAGGTTCTACAATGAGCAGTTCTTC. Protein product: CASSLEGGRFYNEQFF.

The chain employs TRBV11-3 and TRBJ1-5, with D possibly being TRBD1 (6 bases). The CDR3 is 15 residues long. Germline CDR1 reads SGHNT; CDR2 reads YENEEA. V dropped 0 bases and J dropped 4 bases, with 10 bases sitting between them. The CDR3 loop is CASSLDPGVNQPQHF. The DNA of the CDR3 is TGTGCCAGCAGCTTAGATCCAGGGGTTAATCAGCCCCAGCATTTT.

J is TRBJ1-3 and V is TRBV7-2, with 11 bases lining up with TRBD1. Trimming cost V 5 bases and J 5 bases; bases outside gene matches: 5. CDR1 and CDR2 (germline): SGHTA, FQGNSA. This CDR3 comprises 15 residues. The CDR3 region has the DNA TGTGCCAGCAGCGGGACAGGGGGTATAAGAAACACCATATATTTT. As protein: CASSGTGGIRNTIYF.

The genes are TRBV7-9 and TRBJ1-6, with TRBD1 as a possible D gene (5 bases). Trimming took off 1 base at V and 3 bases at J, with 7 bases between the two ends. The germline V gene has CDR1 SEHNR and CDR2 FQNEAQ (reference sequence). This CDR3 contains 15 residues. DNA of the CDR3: TGTGCCAGCAGCTTAGACAGGAGCTATAATTCACCCCTCCACTTT. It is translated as CASSLDRSYNSPLHF. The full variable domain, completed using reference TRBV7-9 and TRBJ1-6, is DTGVSQNPRHKITKRGQNVTFRCDPISEHNRLYWYRQTLGQGPEFLTYFQNEAQLEKSRLLSDRFSAERPKGSFSTLEIQRTEQGDSAMYLCASSLDRSYNSPLHFGNGTRLTVT.

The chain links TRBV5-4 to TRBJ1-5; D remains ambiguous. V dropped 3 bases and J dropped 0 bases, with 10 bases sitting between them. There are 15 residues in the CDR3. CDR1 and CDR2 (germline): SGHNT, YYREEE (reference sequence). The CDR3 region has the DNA TGTGCCAGCAGCTCGACACCTAATAGCAATCAGCCCCAGCATTTT. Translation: CASSSTPNSNQPQHF.

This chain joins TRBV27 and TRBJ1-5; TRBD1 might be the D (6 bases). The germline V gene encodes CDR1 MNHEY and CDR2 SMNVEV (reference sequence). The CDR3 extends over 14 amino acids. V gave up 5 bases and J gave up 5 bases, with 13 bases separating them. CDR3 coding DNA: TGTGCCAGCAGTCAAGGGGGGGCGCATCAGCCCCAGCATTTT. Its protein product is CASSQGGAHQPQHF.

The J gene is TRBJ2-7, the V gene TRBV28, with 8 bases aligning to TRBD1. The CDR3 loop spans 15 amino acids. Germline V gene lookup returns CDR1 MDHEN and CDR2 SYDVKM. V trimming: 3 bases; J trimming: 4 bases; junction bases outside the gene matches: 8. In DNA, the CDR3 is TGTGCCAGCAGTTTCATCGGGACAGGTCAGTACGAGCAGTACTTC. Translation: CASSFIGTGQYEQYF.

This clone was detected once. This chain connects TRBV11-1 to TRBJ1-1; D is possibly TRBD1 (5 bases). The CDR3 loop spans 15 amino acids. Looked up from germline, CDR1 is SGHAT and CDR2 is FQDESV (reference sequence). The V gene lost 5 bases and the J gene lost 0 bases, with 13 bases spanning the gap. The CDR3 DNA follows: TGTGCCAGCAGCCCGGGACCGTGGATGAACACTGAAGCTTTCTTT. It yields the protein CASSPGPWMNTEAFF.

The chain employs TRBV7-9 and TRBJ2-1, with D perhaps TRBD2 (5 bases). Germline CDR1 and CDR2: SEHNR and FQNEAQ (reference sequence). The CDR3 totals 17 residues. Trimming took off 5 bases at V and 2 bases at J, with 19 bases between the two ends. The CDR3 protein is CASSPSPAEKTYNEQFF. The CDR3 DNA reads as TGTGCCAGCAGCCCCAGCCCAGCGGAAAAAACCTACAATGAGCAGTTCTTC.

CDR3 coding DNA: TGTGCCAGCAGTGGACTGGGACTTTCGAACACCGGGGAGCTGTTTTTT. Residues: CASSGLGLSNTGELFF. The gene calls are TRBV27 and TRBJ2-2, with D possibly being TRBD2 (6 bases). This CDR3 comprises 16 residues. V was trimmed by 5 bases and J by 0 bases, leaving 13 bases between them. CDR1 is MNHEY and CDR2 is SMNVEV in the germline V gene (reference sequence).

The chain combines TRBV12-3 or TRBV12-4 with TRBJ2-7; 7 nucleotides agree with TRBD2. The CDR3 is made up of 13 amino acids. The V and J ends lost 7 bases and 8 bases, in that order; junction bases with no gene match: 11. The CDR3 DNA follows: TGTGCCAGCACCTCGTCTAGCGGAGCTCAGCAGTACTTC. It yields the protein CASTSSSGAQQYF.

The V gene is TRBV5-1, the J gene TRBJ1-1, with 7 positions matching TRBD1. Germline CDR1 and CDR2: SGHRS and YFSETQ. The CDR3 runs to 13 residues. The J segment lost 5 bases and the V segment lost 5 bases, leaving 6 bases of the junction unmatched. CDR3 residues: CASSLSGGTEAFF. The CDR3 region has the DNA TGCGCCAGCAGTTTATCAGGGGGGACTGAAGCTTTCTTT. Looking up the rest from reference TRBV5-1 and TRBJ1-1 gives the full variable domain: KAGVTQTPRYLIKTRGQQVTLSCSPISGHRSVSWYQQTPGQGLQFLFEYFSETQRNKGNFPGRFSGRQFSNSRSEMNVSTLELGDSALYLCASSLSGGTEAFFGQGTRLTVV.